This T cell receptor (beta chain) was observed in a study of T cell responses to AZD1222 COVID-19 vaccine. Regarding this clone: What it binds is not known. It is likely a read error, because the conserved phenylalanine at the end of the CDR3 is missing.

This CDR3 is built from 16 residues. V was trimmed by 4 bases and J by 0 bases, leaving 10 bases between them. CDR1 is SNHLY, CDR2 FYNNEI, per germline. TCRdb's copy holds only in-frame clones and misses some; the assay was immunoSEQ multiplex PCR. The sample contains over 100,000 clones, around 89% of which appear only once. Regarding the study as a whole: Spike-specific TCR breadth and depth went up after people got two AZD1222 doses. Spike was spanned by vaccine-associated CD4 TCRs, with dominance at 160-218 and 743-854. White British people made up most donors, females outnumbered males, and clonal diversity was possibly underestimated.

This material consisted of peripheral blood, taken on day 0 of AZD1222 vaccination. The receptor was derived from an adult in good health. V and J are TRBV2 and TRBJ1-6; D unresolved. The CDR3 loop is CASSAGSRSYNSPLHL. The CDR3 DNA reads as TGTGCCAGCAGTGCCGGCAGCCGCTCCTATAATTCACCCCTCCACCTT.